This T cell receptor (beta chain) was profiled in a study of monozygotic twins with inflammatory bowel disease. Researchers isolated total RNA from whole blood without sorting T cells. The cDNA of both the TCRalpha and TCRbeta chains was subjected to two nested PCRs of about 15 and 9 cycles. TCRdb reprocessed the 5' RACE reads and stores each CDR3 protein as one record, lacking DNA. The sample table sets out about 150,000 distinct CDR3 sequences. This CDR3 has 15 residues. CDR1 SGHTA and CDR2 FQGTGA come from the germline V gene. The chain employs TRBV7-3 and TRBJ2-3; lacking DNA, the TRBD1 call made by TCRdb goes unchecked. Source material: blood. This sequence originates from a human donor with ulcerative colitis or Crohn's disease, or a healthy co-twin of an affected twin (not recorded which). The CDR3: CASSFLPGLTDTQYF.